This T cell receptor beta chain was obtained from a study of blood T cell repertoires in COVID-19. Study overall: COVID-19 samples collected from the United States, Italy and Spain covered acute and convalescent phases.

CDR3 length equals 13 residues. Trimming pared 3 bases from V and 7 bases from J, leaving 12 bases between. This table comes from immunoSEQ multiplex PCR, and its TCRdb copy is limited to in-frame clones, with some not included. The sample yields 140,000 or so clones, just under 85% seen once. The chain recombines TRBV12-3 or TRBV12-4 with TRBJ1-2, with D perhaps matching TRBD1 (6 bases). This TCR was sampled from a woman over 75 with acute or convalescent COVID-19. The sequenced sample was peripheral blood. Written as DNA, the CDR3 is TGTGCCAGCAGTTTGAACAGGGCAGGTGGCTACACCTTC. Translated, it gives CASSLNRAGGYTF.